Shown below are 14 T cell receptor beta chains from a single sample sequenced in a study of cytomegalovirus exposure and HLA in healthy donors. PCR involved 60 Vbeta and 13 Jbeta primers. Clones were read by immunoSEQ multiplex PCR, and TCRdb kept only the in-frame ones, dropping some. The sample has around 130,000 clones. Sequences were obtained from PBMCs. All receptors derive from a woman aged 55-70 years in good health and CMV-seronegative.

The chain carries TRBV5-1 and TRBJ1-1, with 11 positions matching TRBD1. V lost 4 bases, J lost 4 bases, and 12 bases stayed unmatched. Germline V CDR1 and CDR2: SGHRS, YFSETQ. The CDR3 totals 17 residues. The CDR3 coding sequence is TGCGCCAGCAGCCGGGGAAGGGACAGGGGGAGTAGCACTGAAGCTTTCTTT. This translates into CASSRGRDRGSSTEAFF.

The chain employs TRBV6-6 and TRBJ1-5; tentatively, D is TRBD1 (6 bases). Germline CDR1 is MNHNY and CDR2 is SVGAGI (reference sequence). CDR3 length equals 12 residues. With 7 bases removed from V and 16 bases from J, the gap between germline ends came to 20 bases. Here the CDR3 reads CASTRPHGTKHF. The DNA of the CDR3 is TGTGCCAGCACCCGACCCCACGGGACAAAACATTTT.

The CDR3 DNA reads TGTGCCAGCAGCTTGGCAGGGGCCAACGTCCTGACTTTC. It encodes CASSLAGANVLTF. This chain uses TRBV5-6 with TRBJ2-6; no reliable D call. This CDR3 region has 13 residues. The V end lost 0 bases, the J end lost 4 bases, and 2 bases lay between the germline ends. The germline V gene encodes CDR1 SGHDT and CDR2 YYEEEE.

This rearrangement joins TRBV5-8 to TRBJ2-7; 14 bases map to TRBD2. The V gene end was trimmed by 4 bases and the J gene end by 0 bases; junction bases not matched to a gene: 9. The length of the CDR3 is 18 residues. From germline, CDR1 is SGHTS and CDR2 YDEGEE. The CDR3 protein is CASSRGLAGGSRSYEQYF. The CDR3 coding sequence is TGTGCCAGCAGCCGCGGACTAGCGGGAGGCTCCCGCTCCTACGAGCAGTACTTC.

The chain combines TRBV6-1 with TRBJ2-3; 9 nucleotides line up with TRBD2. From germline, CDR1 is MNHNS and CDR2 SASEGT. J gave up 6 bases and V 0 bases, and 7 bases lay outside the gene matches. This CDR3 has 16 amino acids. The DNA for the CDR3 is TGTGCCAGCAGTGAAGCTGGCGGGGGGGCCTCCGATACGCAGTATTTT. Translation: CASSEAGGGASDTQYF.

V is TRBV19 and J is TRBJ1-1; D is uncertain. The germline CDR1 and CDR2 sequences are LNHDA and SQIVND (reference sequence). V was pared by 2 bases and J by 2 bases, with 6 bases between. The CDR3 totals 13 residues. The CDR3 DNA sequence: TGTGCCAGTAGTATAAACAGAAACACTGAAGCTTTCTTT. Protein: CASSINRNTEAFF.

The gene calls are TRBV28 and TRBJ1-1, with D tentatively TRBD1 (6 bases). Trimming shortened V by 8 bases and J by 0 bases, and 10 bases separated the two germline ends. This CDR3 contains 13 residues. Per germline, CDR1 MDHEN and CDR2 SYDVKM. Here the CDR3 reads CASGRGMNTEAFF. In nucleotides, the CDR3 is TGTGCCAGCGGCAGGGGAATGAACACTGAAGCTTTCTTT.

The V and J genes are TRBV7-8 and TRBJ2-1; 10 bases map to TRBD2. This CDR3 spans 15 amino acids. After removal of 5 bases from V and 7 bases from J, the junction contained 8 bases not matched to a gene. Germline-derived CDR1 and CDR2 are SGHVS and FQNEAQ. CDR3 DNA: TGTGCCAGCAGCCCCGGGACTAGCGCCCAGAATGAGCAGTTCTTC. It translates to CASSPGTSAQNEQFF. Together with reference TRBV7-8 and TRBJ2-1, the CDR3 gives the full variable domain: GAGVSQSPRYKVAKRGQDVALRCDPISGHVSLFWYQQALGQGPEFLTYFQNEAQLDKSGLPSDRFFAERPEGSVSTLKIQRTQQEDSAVYLCASSPGTSAQNEQFFGPGTRLTVL.

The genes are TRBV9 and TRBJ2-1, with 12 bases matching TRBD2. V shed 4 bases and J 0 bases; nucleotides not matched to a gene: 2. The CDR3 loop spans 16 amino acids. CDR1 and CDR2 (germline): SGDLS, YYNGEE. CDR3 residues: CASSTTSGSSYNEQFF. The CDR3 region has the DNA TGTGCCAGCAGCACGACTAGCGGGAGCTCCTACAATGAGCAGTTCTTC.

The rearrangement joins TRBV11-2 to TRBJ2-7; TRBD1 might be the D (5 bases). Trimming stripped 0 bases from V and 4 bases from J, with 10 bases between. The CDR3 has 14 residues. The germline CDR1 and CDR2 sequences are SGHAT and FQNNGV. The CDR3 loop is CASSLEVREYEQYF. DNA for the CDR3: TGTGCCAGCAGCTTAGAAGTCAGGGAATACGAGCAGTACTTC.

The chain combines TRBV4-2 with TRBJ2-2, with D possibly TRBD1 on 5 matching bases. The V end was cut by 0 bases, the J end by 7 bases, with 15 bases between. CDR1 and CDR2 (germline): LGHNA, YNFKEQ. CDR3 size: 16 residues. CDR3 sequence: CASSQDSAGNIGELFF. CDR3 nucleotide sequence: TGTGCCAGCAGCCAAGATTCGGCAGGGAATATCGGGGAGCTGTTTTTT.

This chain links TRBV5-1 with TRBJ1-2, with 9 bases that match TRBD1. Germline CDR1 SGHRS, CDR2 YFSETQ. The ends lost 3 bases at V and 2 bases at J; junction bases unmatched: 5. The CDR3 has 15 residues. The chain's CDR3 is CASSSAGTGNYGYTF. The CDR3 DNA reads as TGCGCCAGCAGCTCAGCCGGGACAGGGAACTATGGCTACACCTTC.

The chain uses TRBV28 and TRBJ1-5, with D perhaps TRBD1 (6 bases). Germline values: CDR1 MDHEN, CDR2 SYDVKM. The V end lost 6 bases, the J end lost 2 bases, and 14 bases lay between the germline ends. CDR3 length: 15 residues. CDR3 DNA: TGTGCCAGCAGCCCACAGGGAAGGGGCAATCAGCCCCAGCATTTT. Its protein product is CASSPQGRGNQPQHF.

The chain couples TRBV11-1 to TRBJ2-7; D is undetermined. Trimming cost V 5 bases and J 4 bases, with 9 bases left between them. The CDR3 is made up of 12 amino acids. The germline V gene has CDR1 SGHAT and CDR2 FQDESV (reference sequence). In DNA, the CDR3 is TGTGCCAGCAGCCCTAACGAATACGAGCAGTACTTC. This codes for CASSPNEYEQYF.